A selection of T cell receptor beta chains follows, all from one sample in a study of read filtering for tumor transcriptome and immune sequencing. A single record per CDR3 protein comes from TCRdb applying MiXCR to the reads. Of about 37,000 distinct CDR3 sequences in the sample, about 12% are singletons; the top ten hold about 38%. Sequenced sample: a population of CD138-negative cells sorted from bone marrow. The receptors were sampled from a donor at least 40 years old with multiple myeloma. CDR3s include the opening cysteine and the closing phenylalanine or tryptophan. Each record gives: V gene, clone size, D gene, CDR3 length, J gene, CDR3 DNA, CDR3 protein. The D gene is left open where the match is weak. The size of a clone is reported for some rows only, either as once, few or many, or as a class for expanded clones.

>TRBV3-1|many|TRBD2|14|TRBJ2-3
TGTGCCAGCAGCCTGAGCGGGGGGTCCGATACGCAGTATTTT
CASSLSGGSDTQYF
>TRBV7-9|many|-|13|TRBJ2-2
TGTGCCAGCAGCTTAGGGAACACCGGGGAGCTGTTTTTT
CASSLGNTGELFF
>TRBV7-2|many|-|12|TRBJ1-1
TGTGCCAGCAGCCAGGGGAGGTTTGAAGCTTTCTTT
CASSQGRFEAFF
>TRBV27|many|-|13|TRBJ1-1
TGTGCCAGCACCACCTACAGGGAGGCTGAAGCTTTCTTT
CASTTYREAEAFF
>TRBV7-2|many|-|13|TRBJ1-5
TGTGCCAGCAGCTTAGGCCAGAATCAGCCCCAGCATTTT
CASSLGQNQPQHF
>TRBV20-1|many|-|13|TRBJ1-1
TGCAGTGCATTGGGGGCAGGGAACACTGAAGCTTTCTTT
CSALGAGNTEAFF
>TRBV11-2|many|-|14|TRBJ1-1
TGTGCCAGCAGCTTAGGGGGTCAGAACACTGAAGCTTTCTTT
CASSLGGQNTEAFF
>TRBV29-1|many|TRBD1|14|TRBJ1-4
TGCAGCGTTTCGATGACCGGGGACAGCCCTAAGAGGTTTTTT
CSVSMTGDSPKRFF
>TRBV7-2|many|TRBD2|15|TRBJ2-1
TGTGCCAGCAGCTTAGTGGCTAGCGGGGAGGGTGAGCAGTTCTTC
CASSLVASGEGEQFF
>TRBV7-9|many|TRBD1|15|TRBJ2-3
TGTGCCAGCAGCGACCGACAGGGAGCCACAGATACGCAGTATTTT
CASSDRQGATDTQYF
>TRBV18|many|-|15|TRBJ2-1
TGTGCCAGCTCACCAAGACAGAGCTCCTACAATGAGCAGTTCTTC
CASSPRQSSYNEQFF
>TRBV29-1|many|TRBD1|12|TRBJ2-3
TGCAGCGTGGGGACAGTGGCAGATACGCAGTATTTT
CSVGTVADTQYF
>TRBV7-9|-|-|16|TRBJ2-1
TGTGCCAGCAGCTCAAACCGGGACTGGGGAAGCAATGAGCAGTTCTTC
CASSSNRDWGSNEQFF
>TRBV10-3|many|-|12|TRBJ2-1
TGTGCCATCAGTGAACGCCCCCCAGCCCCGTTCTTC
CAISERPPAPFF
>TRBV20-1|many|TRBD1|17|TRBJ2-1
TGCAGTGCTAGCGGTTACCCCCAGGACAGGGCCTACAATGAGCAGTTCTTC
CSASGYPQDRAYNEQFF
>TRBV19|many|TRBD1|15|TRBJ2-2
TGTGCCAGCAAAGTCCGGGACAGCTTCACCGGGGAGCTGTTTTTT
CASKVRDSFTGELFF
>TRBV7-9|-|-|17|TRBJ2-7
TGTGCCAGCAGCTTAGTTTTGGACCCCATAGAGGGTTACGAGCAGTACTTC
CASSLVLDPIEGYEQYF
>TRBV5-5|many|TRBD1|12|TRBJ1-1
TGTGCCAGCAGAAAGACAGGGGATGAAGCTTTCTTT
CASRKTGDEAFF
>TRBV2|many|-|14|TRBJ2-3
TGTGCCAGCAGGCCTTCTACAGGGTCAGATACGCAGTATTTT
CASRPSTGSDTQYF
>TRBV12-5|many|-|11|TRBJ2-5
TGTGCTAGTGGGCGTCAAGAGACCCAGTACTTC
CASGRQETQYF
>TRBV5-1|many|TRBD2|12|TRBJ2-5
TGTGCCAGCGGAGGACTAGGCGAGACCCAGTACTTC
CASGGLGETQYF
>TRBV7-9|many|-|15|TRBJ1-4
TGTGCCAGCAGCTTGAGCAGGGCAACTAATGAAAAACTGTTTTTT
CASSLSRATNEKLFF
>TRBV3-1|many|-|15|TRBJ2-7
TGTGCCAGCAGCCACCCGACAGAGGGAGTCTACGAGCAGTACTTC
CASSHPTEGVYEQYF
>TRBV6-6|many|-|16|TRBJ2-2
TGTGCCAGCAGTTACTCGAAGCCCTCAACCACCGGGGAGCTGTTTTTT
CASSYSKPSTTGELFF
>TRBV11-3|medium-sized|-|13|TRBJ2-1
TGTGCCAGCAGCTTAGTTTGGTCGGATGAGCAGTTCTTC
CASSLVWSDEQFF
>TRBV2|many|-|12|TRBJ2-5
TGTGCCAGCAGACAGGGACAAGAGACCCAGTACTTC
CASRQGQETQYF
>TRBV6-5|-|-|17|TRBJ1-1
TGTGCCAGCAGCCGGTGGGACTCGGCGGGGCGCTGGACTGAAGCTTTCTTT
CASSRWDSAGRWTEAFF
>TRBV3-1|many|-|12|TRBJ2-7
TGTGCCAGCAGCCATGGAACCTACGAGCAGTACTTC
CASSHGTYEQYF
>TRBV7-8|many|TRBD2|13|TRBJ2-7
TGTGCCAGCAGCCTGGGGGGGGGCTACGAGCAGTACTTC
CASSLGGGYEQYF
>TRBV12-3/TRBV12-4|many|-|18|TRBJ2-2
TGTGCCAGCAGTTTAGCGCGCTCAGGGTCTGAGTACACCGGGGAGCTGTTTTTT
CASSLARSGSEYTGELFF
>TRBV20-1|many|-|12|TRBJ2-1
TGCAGTGCTAGAGATCCCGACAATGAGCAGTTCTTC
CSARDPDNEQFF
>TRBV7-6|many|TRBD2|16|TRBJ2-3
TGTGCCAGCAGCACGGGACTAGCGGGGGTCACAGATACGCAGTATTTT
CASSTGLAGVTDTQYF
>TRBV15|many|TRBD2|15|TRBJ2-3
TGTGCCACCAGCAGAGTTCGGGGGGGTGCAGATACGCGGTATTTT
CATSRVRGGADTRYF
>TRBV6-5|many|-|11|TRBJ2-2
TGTGCCACCCTAGGGCCCGGGGAGCTGTTTTTT
CATLGPGELFF
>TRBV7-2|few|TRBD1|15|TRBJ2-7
TGTGCCAGCAGCGTACCGGGACAGGGATCCAACGAGCAGTACTTC
CASSVPGQGSNEQYF
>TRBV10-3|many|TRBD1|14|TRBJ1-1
TGTGCCATCAGCAGGGACAGAGATTTGACTGAAGCTTTCTTT
CAISRDRDLTEAFF
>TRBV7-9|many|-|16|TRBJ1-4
TGTGCCAGCAGCCCCCTGGGGTTGGGGTCTAATGAAAAACTGTTTTTT
CASSPLGLGSNEKLFF
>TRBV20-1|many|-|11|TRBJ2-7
TGCAGCGGTAAGAGCAGGGGCGAGCAGTACTTC
CSGKSRGEQYF
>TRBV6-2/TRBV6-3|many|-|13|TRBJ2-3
TGTGCCAGCTCGAGGGGGTTCACAGATACGCAGTATTTT
CASSRGFTDTQYF
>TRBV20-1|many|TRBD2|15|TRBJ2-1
TGCAGTGCTAGAAATAGCGGGGGGCGCGGTGATGAGCAGTTCTTC
CSARNSGGRGDEQFF
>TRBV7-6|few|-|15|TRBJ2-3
TGTGCCAGCAGCCCGGGGTGGGGAATCACAGATACGCAGTATTTT
CASSPGWGITDTQYF
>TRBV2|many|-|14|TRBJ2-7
TGTGCCAGCAGTGAGGGGCCGCGCCTTTACGAGCAGTACTTC
CASSEGPRLYEQYF
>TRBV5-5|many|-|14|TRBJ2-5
TGTGCCAGCAGCTCACGGGGGGCAGGGAAGACCCAGTACTTC
CASSSRGAGKTQYF
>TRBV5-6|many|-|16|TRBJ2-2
TGTGCCAGCAGCTTCCGGACGGACTCGAACACCGGGGAGCTGTTTTTT
CASSFRTDSNTGELFF
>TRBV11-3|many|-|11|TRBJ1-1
TGTGCCAGCAGCTTAGAGGGCGAAGCTTTCTTT
CASSLEGEAFF
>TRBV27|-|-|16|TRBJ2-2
TGTGCCAGCAGTGGACTGGGGGCGAGTTACACCGGGGAGCTGTTTTTT
CASSGLGASYTGELFF
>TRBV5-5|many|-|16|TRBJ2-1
TGTGCCAGCAGCTTGGACCCGAGCGGCCCTTACAATGAGCAGTTCTTC
CASSLDPSGPYNEQFF
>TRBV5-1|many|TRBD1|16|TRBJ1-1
TGCGCCAGCAGCATGGGACAGTATACGATAAACACTGAAGCTTTCTTT
CASSMGQYTINTEAFF
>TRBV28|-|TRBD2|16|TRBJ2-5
TGTGCCAGCAGTGGGGGAAGTGTTAGCGGGCAAGAGACCCGGTACTTC
CASSGGSVSGQETRYF
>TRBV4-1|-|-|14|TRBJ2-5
TGCGCCAGCAGCCCGGGCGGGCACCAAGAGACCCAGTACTTC
CASSPGGHQETQYF
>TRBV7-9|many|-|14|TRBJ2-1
TGTGCCAGCAGCTTACTACTAACCTACAATGAGCAGTTCTTC
CASSLLLTYNEQFF
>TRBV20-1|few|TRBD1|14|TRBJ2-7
TGCAGTGCTAGAGCCAGGGGGCCAGGATACGAGCAGTACTTC
CSARARGPGYEQYF
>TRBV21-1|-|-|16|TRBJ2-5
TGTGCCAGCAGCAAACTCCGGGTTACGAATACGGAGACCCAGTACTTC
CASSKLRVTNTETQYF
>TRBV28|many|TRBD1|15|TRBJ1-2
TGTGCCAGCAGCCAAGGGCGACAGGGTGACTATGGCTACACCTTC
CASSQGRQGDYGYTF
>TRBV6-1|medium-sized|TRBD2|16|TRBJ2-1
TGTGCCAGCAGTGACGATAGCGGGGGGTTGTACAATGAGCAGTTCTTC
CASSDDSGGLYNEQFF
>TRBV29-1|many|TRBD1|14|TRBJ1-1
TGCAGCGTGGGCCTGACAGGGGGCCGAAGCGAGGCTTTCTTT
CSVGLTGGRSEAFF
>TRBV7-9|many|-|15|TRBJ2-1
TGTGCCAGCAGCTTAGGATCAGGACAGTACAATGAGCAGTTCTTC
CASSLGSGQYNEQFF
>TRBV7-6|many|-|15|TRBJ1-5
TGTGCCAGCAGCCCCGGGGGGTTGAGCAATCAGCCCCAGCATTTT
CASSPGGLSNQPQHF